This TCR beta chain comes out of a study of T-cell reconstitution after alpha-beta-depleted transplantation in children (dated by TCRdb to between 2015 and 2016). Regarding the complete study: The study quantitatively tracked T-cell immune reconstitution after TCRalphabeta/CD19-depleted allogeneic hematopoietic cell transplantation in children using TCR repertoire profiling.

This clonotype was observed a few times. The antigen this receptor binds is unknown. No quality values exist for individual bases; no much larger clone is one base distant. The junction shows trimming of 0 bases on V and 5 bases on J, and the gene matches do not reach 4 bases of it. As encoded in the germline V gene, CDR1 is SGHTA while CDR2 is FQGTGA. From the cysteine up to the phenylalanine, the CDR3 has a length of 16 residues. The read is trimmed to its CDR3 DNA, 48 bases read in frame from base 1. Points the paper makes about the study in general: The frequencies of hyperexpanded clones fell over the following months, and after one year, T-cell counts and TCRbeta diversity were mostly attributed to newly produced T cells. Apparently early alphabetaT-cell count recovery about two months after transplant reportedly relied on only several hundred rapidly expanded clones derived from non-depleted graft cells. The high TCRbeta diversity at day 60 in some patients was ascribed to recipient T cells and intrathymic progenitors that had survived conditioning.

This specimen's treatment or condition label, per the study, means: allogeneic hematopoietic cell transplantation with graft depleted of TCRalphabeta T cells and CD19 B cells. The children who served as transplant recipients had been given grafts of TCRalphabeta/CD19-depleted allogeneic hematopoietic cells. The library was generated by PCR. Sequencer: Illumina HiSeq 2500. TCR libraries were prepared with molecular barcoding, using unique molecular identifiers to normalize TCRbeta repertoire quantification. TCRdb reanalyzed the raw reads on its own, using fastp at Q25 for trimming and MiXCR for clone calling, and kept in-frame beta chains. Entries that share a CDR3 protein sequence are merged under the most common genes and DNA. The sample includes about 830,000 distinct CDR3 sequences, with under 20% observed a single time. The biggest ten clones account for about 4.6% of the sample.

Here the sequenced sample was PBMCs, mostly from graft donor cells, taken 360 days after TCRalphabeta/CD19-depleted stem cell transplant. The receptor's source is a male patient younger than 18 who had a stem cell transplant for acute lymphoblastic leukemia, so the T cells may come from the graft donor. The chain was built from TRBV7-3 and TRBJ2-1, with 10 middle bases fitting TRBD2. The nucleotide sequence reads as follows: TGTGCCAGCAGCTTAACTTATAGCGGGAGGAACAATGAGCAGTTCTTC. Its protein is CASSLTYSGRNNEQFF.